This T cell receptor beta chain was found in a study of cytomegalovirus exposure and HLA in healthy donors. Primers included in the PCR were 60 Vbeta and 13 Jbeta primers. Sequencing was performed with immunoSEQ multiplex PCR; in TCRdb, only in-frame clones are kept and a portion is missing. The sample has about 150,000 clones; 65% to 80% are singletons. Germline V gives CDR1 SNHLY, CDR2 FYNNEI. This CDR3 has 15 amino acids. The junction had 11 bases not matched to a gene; V was cut back by 6 bases and J by 6 bases. Donors consisted of healthy bone marrow donors. The sequenced sample was PBMCs. The gene calls are TRBV2 and TRBJ1-5, with TRBD1 matching over 7 bases. The receptor was isolated from a man aged 40-55 years in good health and CMV-seropositive. The DNA of the CDR3 is TGTGCCAGCAGCCAAGACAGGGATCCCAGTCAGCCCCAGCATTTT. Its protein product is CASSQDRDPSQPQHF.